The 8 T cell receptor beta chains presented below share a single source sample, sequenced in a study of blood T cell repertoires in COVID-19. The repertoire was sequenced with immunoSEQ multiplex PCR; TCRdb's copy has only in-frame clones and lacks some. The sample has roughly 120,000 clones; approximately 85% are singletons. The sequenced sample was peripheral blood. Receptor source: a human donor in a cohort sampled during active COVID-19.

This rearrangement joins TRBV19 to TRBJ2-3; 10 nucleotides match TRBD2. CDR1 is LNHDA and CDR2 is SQIVND in the germline V gene (reference sequence). The CDR3 totals 18 residues. The V gene end was trimmed by 6 bases and the J gene end by 0 bases; junction bases not matched to a gene: 12. The CDR3 DNA sequence: TGTGCCAGTAGCCCCCGAGCGGGAGGGCCTTTTAGCACAGATACGCAGTATTTT. Amino acids: CASSPRAGGPFSTDTQYF.

This chain joins TRBV4-3 and TRBJ2-1; a possible D gene is TRBD1 (5 bases). Germline V CDR1 and CDR2: LGHNA, YSLEER. The CDR3 is 15 amino acids. V lost 4 bases and J 1 base, leaving 11 bases between the germline ends. The CDR3 sequence: CASSLEQGSYNEQFF. CDR3 DNA sequence: TGCGCCAGCAGCCTAGAGCAGGGTTCCTACAATGAGCAGTTCTTC.

The CDR3 nucleotides are TGTGCCAGCAGATCCGGGACTAGCGGACATCCTAGCACAGATACGCAGTATTTT. Translating gives CASRSGTSGHPSTDTQYF. The rearrangement uses TRBV5-4 and TRBJ2-3, with 11 positions matching TRBD2. The CDR3 consists of 18 residues. V was clipped by 5 bases and J by 0 bases; unmatched bases: 11. Germline V gives CDR1 SGHNT, CDR2 YYREEE (reference sequence).

The chain employs TRBV18 and TRBJ2-1; 12 bases map to TRBD2. The CDR3 runs 16 residues. Losses at the gene ends were 3 bases for V and 8 bases for J; bases not matched to a gene: 8. Germline V gives CDR1 KGHSH, CDR2 LQKENI. The CDR3 DNA sequence: TGTGCCAGCTCACCCGTTTCTAGCGGGAGGGCTGATGAGCAGTTCTTC. Its translation: CASSPVSSGRADEQFF. Filled out from reference TRBV18 and TRBJ2-1, the complete variable domain reads NAGVMQNPRHLVRRRGQEARLRCSPMKGHSHVYWYRQLPEEGLKFMVYLQKENIIDESGMPKERFSAEFPKEGPSILRIQQVVRGDSAAYFCASSPVSSGRADEQFFGPGTRLTVL.

The J gene is TRBJ2-5, the V gene TRBV27, with 8 nucleotides matching TRBD1. Looked up from germline, CDR1 is MNHEY and CDR2 is SMNVEV (reference sequence). The ends lost 6 bases at V and 5 bases at J; junction bases unmatched: 14. This CDR3 has 16 residues. CDR3 sequence: CASRPRGQGRVETQYF. Here the CDR3 DNA reads TGTGCCAGCAGACCCCGAGGACAGGGAAGGGTGGAGACCCAGTACTTC.

The chain has TRBV4-1 and TRBJ2-6; 14 bases are shared with TRBD2. Losses at the gene ends were 2 bases for V and 0 bases for J; bases not matched to a gene: 9. Germline assignment: CDR1 MGHRA and CDR2 YSYEKL. CDR3 length: 21 amino acids. The CDR3 loop reads CASSQLNPGLAGVSGANVLTF. The CDR3 nucleotides read TGCGCCAGCAGCCAACTGAATCCGGGACTAGCGGGGGTCTCTGGGGCCAACGTCCTGACTTTC.

The J gene is TRBJ2-7, the V gene TRBV7-8, with 8 bases aligning to TRBD2. Germline V gene lookup returns CDR1 SGHVS and CDR2 FQNEAQ. This CDR3 is 16 amino acids long. With V trimmed by 2 bases and J by 6 bases, 12 bases remained unmatched. This chain's CDR3 is CASSLSAPGGFSEQYF. In DNA, the CDR3 is TGTGCCAGCAGCTTAAGCGCCCCGGGGGGGTTTAGCGAGCAGTACTTC.

The chain recombines TRBV4-1 with TRBJ1-5, with D perhaps matching TRBD1 (6 bases). Germline loops: CDR1 MGHRA, CDR2 YSYEKL. The CDR3 runs 16 residues. V lost 0 bases and J lost 1, with 10 bases in between. For the CDR3, the DNA is TGCGCCAGCAGCCAAGAAGTCACAGGGAGCAATCAGCCCCAGCATTTT. Protein: CASSQEVTGSNQPQHF.